This is a list of T cell receptor beta chains from one sample in a study of siplizumab effects on memory and regulatory T cells. The protocol was immunoSEQ multiplex PCR, while the TCRdb copy is restricted to in-frame clones and leaves out a portion. The top ten clones hold about 0.7% of a sample with some 100,000 clones, about 91% of them seen once. Sequenced input: Tregs sorted from blood. These receptors came from a human donor in good health. Each CDR3 is given with its conserved first and last residue. D genes are given only for firm matches. Clone size appears in some rows only: once, few, many, or a class for an expanded clone.

v_call	d_call	clone_size	j_call	cdr3_nt	cdr3_aa
TRBV23-1	TRBD2	once	TRBJ2-1	TGCGCCAGCAGTCAAAAAAGGTTGAATCCCGGGACTAGCGGGAGGGCCCGTAACAATGAGCAGTTCTTC	CASSQKRLNPGTSGRARNNEQFF
TRBV10-3	TRBD1	-	TRBJ2-2	TGTGCCATCAGTGGTCGGTTGGGACAGGGGAACACCGGGGAGCTGTTTTTT	CAISGRLGQGNTGELFF
TRBV10-2	-	few	TRBJ2-7	TGCGCCAGCAGTGAGTCGACTCCGGGGGCTGGGAACGAGCAGTACTTC	CASSESTPGAGNEQYF
TRBV19	-	-	TRBJ1-2	TGTGCCAGTAAGATCTCAGTGCCGAGTTATGGCTACACCTTC	CASKISVPSYGYTF
TRBV10-2	-	-	TRBJ1-5	TGCGCCAGCGGGGCCACAGGACCTAATCAGCCCCAGCATTTT	CASGATGPNQPQHF
TRBV6-1	-	-	TRBJ2-7	TGTGCCAGCAGTGAACGGCAGAACTACGAGCAGTACTTC	CASSERQNYEQYF
TRBV5-4	-	-	TRBJ2-3	TGTGCCAGCAGCCCCCAGGGTTCGGTTGTTTGGACAGATACGCAGTATTTT	CASSPQGSVVWTDTQYF
TRBV5-5	-	-	TRBJ1-6	TGTGCCAGCAGCTTTGGACTAGGGGGAAAGTCCTATAATTCACCCCTCCACTTT	CASSFGLGGKSYNSPLHF
TRBV13	TRBD1	-	TRBJ2-7	TGTGCCAGCAGTTTAGATGGACAGGCCTTTTCCTACGAGCAGTACTTC	CASSLDGQAFSYEQYF
TRBV7-9	-	-	TRBJ2-2	TGTGCCAGCAGCTTAGCGCTCATGGACACCGGGGAGCTGTTTTTT	CASSLALMDTGELFF
TRBV7-2	-	-	TRBJ2-5	TGTGCCAGCAGCTTAAGCAGGGAAGAGACCCAGTACTTC	CASSLSREETQYF
TRBV20-1	-	once	TRBJ2-1	TGCAGTGCTAGAGAGGCACTAGGGCAGTTCTTC	CSAREALGQFF
TRBV18	TRBD1	-	TRBJ2-7	TGTGCCAGCTCACCTTCGGGACAGGCGTGGTTCTACGAGCAGTACTTC	CASSPSGQAWFYEQYF
TRBV19	-	-	TRBJ1-2	TGTGCCAGTAGTATAGGGATGAGGGGAAACTATGGCTACACCTTC	CASSIGMRGNYGYTF
TRBV7-9	-	-	TRBJ1-1	TGTGCCAGCAGCTTACAGGGGAGCACTGAAGCTTTCTTT	CASSLQGSTEAFF
TRBV28	-	-	TRBJ1-2	TGTGCCAGCAGCACTGACAGACCGGACTATGGCTACACCTTC	CASSTDRPDYGYTF
TRBV29-1	-	once	TRBJ2-6	TGCAGCGTTGAAGTACCGGGCTCTGGGGCCAACGTCCTGACTTTC	CSVEVPGSGANVLTF
TRBV14	-	-	TRBJ2-3	TGTGCCAGCAGCCGGAATTCAGGCTCAGATACGCAGTATTTT	CASSRNSGSDTQYF
TRBV7-3	-	-	TRBJ2-5	TGTGCCAGCAGCCTACAGGGGAGGGGGGAGACCCAGTACTTC	CASSLQGRGETQYF
TRBV5-1	-	-	TRBJ1-4	TGCGCCAGCAGCTTCGAGGGGAGATTCAATGAAAAACTGTTTTTT	CASSFEGRFNEKLFF
TRBV6-6	TRBD1	-	TRBJ2-1	TGTGCCAGCAGTACCTCGGGACAGGGCGGATACAATGAGCAGTTCTTC	CASSTSGQGGYNEQFF
TRBV19	TRBD1	-	TRBJ1-5	TGTGCCAGTAGTACCAGGTGGAGGGGGCGTAGCAATCAGCCCCAGCATTTT	CASSTRWRGRSNQPQHF
TRBV2	TRBD1	-	TRBJ1-1	TGTGCCAGCAGTCCGGACAGGGGGCAGATCGGAGCTTTCTTT	CASSPDRGQIGAFF
TRBV27	TRBD1	-	TRBJ1-6	TGTGCCAGCAGCCCTTGGACAGGGAGGGCCTATAATTCACCCCTCCACTTT	CASSPWTGRAYNSPLHF
TRBV18	-	-	TRBJ2-6	TGTGCCAGCTCTCGCGCAGGGGACCTCTCTGGGGCCAACGTCCTGACTTTC	CASSRAGDLSGANVLTF
TRBV5-6	-	-	TRBJ1-2	TGTGCCAGCACCTATTTCCAGGGGACCAACTATGGCTACACCTTC	CASTYFQGTNYGYTF
TRBV7-2	-	-	TRBJ2-5	TGTGCCAGCAGCTTAGGTGTAGGCCTTGGGCAAGAGACCCAGTACTTC	CASSLGVGLGQETQYF
TRBV7-3	TRBD2	-	TRBJ2-1	TGTGCCAGCAGCTCTTGGGAACTAGCGGGTGGTGAGCAGTTCTTC	CASSSWELAGGEQFF
TRBV11-2	-	-	TRBJ1-1	TGTGCCAGCAGCTACCTTCCAGGCGTGAACACTGAAGCTTTCTTT	CASSYLPGVNTEAFF
TRBV19	-	-	TRBJ1-5	TGTGCCAGTAGTCCCTCGGAGGGGGGCAAGCCCCAGCATTTT	CASSPSEGGKPQHF
TRBV13	-	-	TRBJ2-1	TGTGCCAGCAGCGGGAGTTGGCTCCGGACGGGTGGTGAGCAGTTCTTC	CASSGSWLRTGGEQFF
TRBV7-2	-	once	TRBJ2-3	TGTGCAAGCAGAAGGGCAGGGAGCACAGATACGCAGTATTTT	CASRRAGSTDTQYF
TRBV27	-	-	TRBJ2-2	TGTGCCAGCAGTTTATGGGTTGAGACCGGGGAGCTGTTTTTT	CASSLWVETGELFF
TRBV20-1	-	-	TRBJ2-1	TGCAGTGCTAGTCCGTTCTCCGAGCAGTTCTTC	CSASPFSEQFF
TRBV28	TRBD1	-	TRBJ2-7	TGTGCCAGCAGTTCGCCGGGACAGAGATACGAGCAGTACTTC	CASSSPGQRYEQYF
TRBV19	-	-	TRBJ1-6	TGTGCCAGTAGTAACACAGGGTACAATTCACCCCTCCACTTT	CASSNTGYNSPLHF
TRBV5-1	-	-	TRBJ2-3	TGCGCCAGCAGCTTGGGCCTGGGACGCACAGATACGCAGTATTTT	CASSLGLGRTDTQYF
TRBV19	TRBD1	-	TRBJ1-4	TGTGCCAGTCGACAGGGAGGTGAAAAACTGTTTTTT	CASRQGGEKLFF
TRBV18	-	-	TRBJ1-2	TGTGCCAGCTCACCGGGGCAGGAGATAACCGGGGGTAACTATGGCTACACCTTC	CASSPGQEITGGNYGYTF
TRBV6-6	TRBD1	-	TRBJ1-1	TGTGCCAGCAGTTACCACGACAGGGGGAACACTGAAGCTTTCTTT	CASSYHDRGNTEAFF
TRBV5-4	TRBD1	-	TRBJ1-2	TGTGCCAGCAGGGGACAGGGCGCCTATGGCTACACCTTC	CASRGQGAYGYTF
TRBV18	-	-	TRBJ1-2	TGTGCCAGCTCACAAAGTAGCCCGGGGGCTGATGGCTACACCTTC	CASSQSSPGADGYTF
TRBV7-9	TRBD1	-	TRBJ2-7	TGTGCCAGCACCATACAGGGGGTTGGGTACGAGCAGTACTTC	CASTIQGVGYEQYF
TRBV7-9	-	-	TRBJ2-4	TGTGCCAGCAGCCCCAGTTCCCCCAAAAACATTCAGTACTTC	CASSPSSPKNIQYF
TRBV6-1	-	-	TRBJ1-2	TGTGCCAGCAGTGTCGCCTATGGCTACACCTTC	CASSVAYGYTF
TRBV19	-	-	TRBJ2-7	TGTGCCAGTAGTCCCCTCGTCAGGAAAGGCCAAACCCACGAGCAGTACTTC	CASSPLVRKGQTHEQYF
TRBV7-8	TRBD2	-	TRBJ2-3	TGTGCCAGCAGCTTAGCTGGCGGGGGAAGCACAGATACGCAGTATTTT	CASSLAGGGSTDTQYF
TRBV18	TRBD1	-	TRBJ2-1	TGTGCCAGCTCACCTCGATTTACCGGGACAGGGTCCTACAATGAGCAGTTCTTC	CASSPRFTGTGSYNEQFF
TRBV27	-	-	TRBJ2-1	TGTGCCAGCAGTCCAGCTGGGGCGAATGAGCAGTTCTTC	CASSPAGANEQFF
TRBV7-8	-	once	TRBJ2-2	TGTGCCAGCAGCCCCGCTGTGGCTTCGGGGGAGCTGTTTTTT	CASSPAVASGELFF
TRBV10-3	-	-	TRBJ1-1	TGTGCCATCAGTGGGGTTGTCACTGAAGCTTTCTTT	CAISGVVTEAFF
TRBV9	-	-	TRBJ1-1	TGTGCCAGCAGCGTAGCCGGCGTAGATGAAGCTTTCTTT	CASSVAGVDEAFF
TRBV29-1	TRBD1	-	TRBJ1-2	TGCAGCGTTACCGGGACAGGGAATCGGATGGAGGTCTACACCTTC	CSVTGTGNRMEVYTF
TRBV5-4	-	-	TRBJ2-5	TGTGCCAGCAGCTTGGGACTAACCCAAGAGACCCAGTACTTC	CASSLGLTQETQYF
TRBV4-1	-	-	TRBJ2-5	TGCGCCAGCAGCCAAATCGGGCTTCAAGAGACCCAGTACTTC	CASSQIGLQETQYF
TRBV7-9	TRBD1	few	TRBJ2-7	TGTGCCACTCATCCACCCGACAGGGAATACGAGCAGTACTTC	CATHPPDREYEQYF
TRBV5-6	-	-	TRBJ2-5	TGTGCCAGCAGCTCCAAGACAGGTGGAGAGACCCAGTACTTC	CASSSKTGGETQYF
TRBV6-5	-	once	TRBJ1-1	TGTGCCAGCAGTTACGTGGCAGGGACTGAAGCTTTCTTT	CASSYVAGTEAFF